The text below deals with one TCR beta chain. Researchers ran the assay at a deep level. Genomic DNA of every subset was divided equally among multiple immunoSEQ plates. Some clones are missing from TCRdb's copy, which holds only in-frame ones; the method was immunoSEQ multiplex PCR. This table holds about 1.1 million clones, 60% to 80% found once. Germline assignment: CDR1 MDHEN and CDR2 SYDVKM. The CDR3 extends over 15 amino acids. These data originate in a study of shared clonotypes between healthy human individuals. About the research overall: The donor group consisted of a couple of women and a few men, aged 18 to 49.

Sequenced: memory CD4+ T cells from PBMCs. Subset here: CD45RA-negative fraction. The genes are TRBV28 and TRBJ2-5, with D perhaps TRBD1 (5 bases). The DNA end favors TRBJ2-7, so the J call may be wrong. The clonotype comes from a man aged 18 to 30 in good health. Some clones in this sample may be carry-over from other donors' samples. Here the CDR3 reads CASSLGAAPAYEQYF. In DNA, the CDR3 is TGTGCCAGCAGTTTAGGGGCAGCCCCAGCCTACGAGCAGTACTTC.